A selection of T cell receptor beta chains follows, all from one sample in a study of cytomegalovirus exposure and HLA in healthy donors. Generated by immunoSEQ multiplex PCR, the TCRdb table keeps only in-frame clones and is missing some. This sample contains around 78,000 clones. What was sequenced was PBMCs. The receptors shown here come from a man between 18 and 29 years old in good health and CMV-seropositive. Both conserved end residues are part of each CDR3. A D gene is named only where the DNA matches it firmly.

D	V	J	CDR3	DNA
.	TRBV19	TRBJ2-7	CASSEWGDGNEQYF	TGTGCCAGTAGTGAGTGGGGGGACGGAAACGAGCAGTACTTC
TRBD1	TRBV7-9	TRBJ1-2	CASSEDRDRGYTF	TGTGCCAGCAGCGAGGACAGGGACCGGGGCTACACCTTC
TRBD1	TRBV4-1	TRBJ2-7	CASSQEGGQGDEQYF	TGCGCCAGCAGCCAAGAAGGAGGACAGGGGGACGAGCAGTACTTC
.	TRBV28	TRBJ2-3	CASIGVIQPSTDTQYF	TGTGCCAGCATAGGGGTCATCCAACCGAGCACAGATACGCAGTATTTT
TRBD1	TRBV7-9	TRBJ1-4	CASRPWDSNEKLFF	TGTGCCAGCCGCCCATGGGACAGTAATGAAAAACTGTTTTTT
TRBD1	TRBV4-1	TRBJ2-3	CASKPGQRDSTDTQYF	TGCGCCAGCAAACCGGGACAGAGAGATAGCACAGATACGCAGTATTTT
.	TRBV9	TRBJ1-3	CASSGTFGGNTIYF	TGTGCCAGCAGCGGGACATTTGGAGGAAACACCATATATTTT
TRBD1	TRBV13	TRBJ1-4	CASSWVRTGGIEKLFF	TGTGCCAGCAGCTGGGTCCGGACAGGGGGGATTGAAAAACTGTTTTTT
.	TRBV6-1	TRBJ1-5	CASSAATEVQPQHF	TGTGCCAGCAGTGCGGCGACAGAGGTACAGCCCCAGCATTTT
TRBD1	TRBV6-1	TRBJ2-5	CASNRDSQETQYF	TGTGCCAGCAACCGGGACAGTCAAGAGACCCAGTACTTC
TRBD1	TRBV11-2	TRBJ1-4	CASRSPGQGTTNEKLFF	TGTGCCAGCCGCTCACCGGGACAGGGAACAACTAATGAAAAACTGTTTTTT
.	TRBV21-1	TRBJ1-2	CANSRGRGGYTF	TGTGCCAATTCAAGGGGGAGGGGTGGCTACACCTTC
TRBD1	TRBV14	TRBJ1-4	CASSRTGKTNEKLFF	TGTGCCAGCAGTCGGACAGGGAAAACTAATGAAAAACTGTTTTTT
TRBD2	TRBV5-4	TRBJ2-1	CASSPGLEIYNEQFF	TGTGCCAGCAGCCCCGGACTAGAGATCTACAATGAGCAGTTCTTC
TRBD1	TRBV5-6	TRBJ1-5	CASSWNIGQGKFQPQHF	TGTGCCAGCAGCTGGAATATCGGACAGGGAAAATTCCAGCCCCAGCATTTT
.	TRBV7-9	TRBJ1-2	CASSLDAGFNYGYTF	TGTGCCAGCAGCTTAGATGCAGGGTTTAACTATGGCTACACCTTC
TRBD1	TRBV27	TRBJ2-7	CASSLSKQGNFYEQYF	TGTGCCAGCAGTTTATCGAAACAGGGGAACTTCTACGAGCAGTACTTC
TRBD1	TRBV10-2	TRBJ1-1	CASSGGQGLNTEAFF	TGCGCCAGCAGTGGGGGACAGGGACTTAACACTGAAGCTTTCTTT
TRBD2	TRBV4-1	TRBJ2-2	CASSQVAGVRAGELFF	TGCGCCAGCAGCCAAGTAGCGGGAGTTCGGGCCGGGGAGCTGTTTTTT
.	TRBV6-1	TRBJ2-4	CASSEARLAKNIQYF	TGTGCCAGCAGTGAAGCGAGGCTAGCCAAAAACATTCAGTACTTC
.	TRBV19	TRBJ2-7	CASSTLTTKIPYEQYF	TGTGCCAGTAGTACCCTGACTACCAAGATTCCCTACGAGCAGTACTTC
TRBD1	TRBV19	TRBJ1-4	CASSSTGIREKLFF	TGTGCCAGTAGTTCGACAGGGATCCGGGAAAAACTGTTTTTT
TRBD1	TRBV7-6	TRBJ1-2	CASSLTGTDYTF	TGTGCCAGCAGCTTGACAGGGACTGACTACACCTTC
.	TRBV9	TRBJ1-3	CASTGSGNTIYF	TGTGCCAGCACGGGCTCTGGAAACACCATATATTTT
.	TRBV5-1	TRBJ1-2	CASSLGVAANYGYTF	TGCGCCAGCAGCTTAGGGGTAGCAGCTAACTATGGCTACACCTTC
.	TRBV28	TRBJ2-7	CASNLPRRGLEQYF	TGTGCCAGCAACTTACCTAGGAGGGGTCTCGAGCAGTACTTC
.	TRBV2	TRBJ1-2	CASSDTDRTNYGYTF	TGTGCCAGCAGTGATACCGACAGGACTAACTATGGCTACACCTTC
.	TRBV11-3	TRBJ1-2	CASSLENRLGANYGYTF	TGTGCCAGCAGCTTAGAGAACAGGCTAGGAGCTAACTATGGCTACACCTTC
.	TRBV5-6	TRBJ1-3	CASSLYPGISGNTIYF	TGTGCCAGCAGCTTGTATCCGGGGATCTCTGGAAACACCATATATTTT
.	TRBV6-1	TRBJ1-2	CASTQDSSYYGYTF	TGTGCCAGCACCCAGGACAGCTCTTACTATGGCTACACCTTC
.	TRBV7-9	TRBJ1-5	CASSLGDNSNQPQHF	TGTGCCAGCAGCTTGGGAGACAACAGCAATCAGCCCCAGCATTTT
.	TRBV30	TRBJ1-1	CAWSGLNTEAFF	TGTGCCTGGAGTGGGCTGAACACTGAAGCTTTCTTT
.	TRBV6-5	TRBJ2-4	CASRQHAKNIQYF	TGTGCCAGCAGACAGCACGCCAAAAACATTCAGTACTTC
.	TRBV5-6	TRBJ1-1	CASSLGRGPGAFF	TGTGCCAGCAGCTTGGGGCGTGGGCCGGGGGCTTTCTTT
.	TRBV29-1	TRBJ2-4	CSVDEGTDIQYF	TGCAGCGTTGATGAGGGTACGGACATTCAGTACTTC
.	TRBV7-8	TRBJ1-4	CASSGARGNEKLFF	TGTGCCAGCAGCGGGGCTAGGGGTAATGAAAAACTGTTTTTT
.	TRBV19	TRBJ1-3	CASRPTGSGNTIYF	TGTGCCAGTAGACCGACAGGTTCAGGAAACACCATATATTTT
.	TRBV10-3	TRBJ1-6	CAISETGKGSPLHF	TGTGCCATCAGTGAGACAGGGAAGGGTTCACCCCTCCACTTT
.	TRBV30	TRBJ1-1	CAWSMNTEAFF	TGTGCCTGGAGCATGAACACTGAAGCTTTCTTT
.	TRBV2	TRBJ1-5	CASREGLSNQPQHF	TGTGCCAGCAGGGAGGGGTTAAGCAATCAGCCCCAGCATTTT
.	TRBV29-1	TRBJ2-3	CSVGYEFGVWDTQYF	TGCAGCGTTGGATATGAGTTCGGGGTTTGGGATACGCAGTATTTT
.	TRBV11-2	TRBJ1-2	CASSLAGAYGYTF	TGTGCCAGCAGCTTAGCAGGGGCGTATGGCTACACCTTC
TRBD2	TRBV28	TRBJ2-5	CASNINRDYQETQYF	TGTGCCAGCAACATCAACCGGGACTATCAAGAGACCCAGTACTTC
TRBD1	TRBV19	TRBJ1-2	CASSIRGGDGYTF	TGTGCCAGTAGTATTAGAGGGGGCGATGGCTACACCTTC
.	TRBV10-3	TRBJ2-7	CAISAEDTSLYEQYF	TGTGCCATCAGTGCCGAGGACACCTCCCTCTACGAGCAGTACTTC
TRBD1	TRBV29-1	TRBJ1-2	CSVRDRDLYGYTF	TGCAGCGTCAGGGACAGGGACCTCTATGGCTACACCTTC
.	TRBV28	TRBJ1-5	CASRTRALPDQPQHF	TGTGCCAGCAGAACCAGGGCCCTACCTGATCAGCCCCAGCATTTT
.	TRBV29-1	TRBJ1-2	CSVSVAYGYTF	TGCAGCGTGTCAGTAGCGTATGGCTACACCTTC
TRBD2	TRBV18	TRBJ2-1	CASSSWSGRFVSYNEQFF	TGTGCCAGCTCATCCTGGAGCGGGAGGTTCGTGTCCTACAATGAGCAGTTCTTC
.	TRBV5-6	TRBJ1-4	CASSLRPGSDNEKLFF	TGTGCCAGCAGCCTGAGGCCCGGGAGTGATAATGAAAAACTGTTTTTT
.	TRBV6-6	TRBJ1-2	CASSYGGFEGGYTF	TGTGCCAGCAGTTACGGGGGGTTTGAGGGAGGCTACACCTTC
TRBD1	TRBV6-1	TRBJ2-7	CASSANRGIRTYEQYF	TGTGCCAGCAGTGCGAACAGGGGGATAAGGACCTACGAGCAGTACTTC
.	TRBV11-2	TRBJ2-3	CASSLDVAGPSTDTQYF	TGTGCCAGCAGCTTAGACGTGGCGGGACCCAGCACAGATACGCAGTATTTT
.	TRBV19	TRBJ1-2	CASSISGLRRSYTF	TGTGCCAGTAGTATAAGCGGGCTCCGTCGGAGCTACACCTTC